These 14 T cell receptor beta chains share one sample of origin, sequenced in a study of cytomegalovirus exposure and HLA in healthy donors. With 60 Vbeta and 13 Jbeta primers, the PCR was carried out. TCRdb's table, derived via immunoSEQ multiplex PCR, lists solely in-frame clones and lacks some. This listing includes 95,000 to 150,000 clones. The specimen was PBMCs. These receptors were collected from a man aged 35 to 55 in good health and CMV-seronegative.

The chain employs TRBV6-6 and TRBJ1-1; the D gene is possibly TRBD1 (5 bases). Germline assignment: CDR1 MNHNY and CDR2 SVGAGI (reference sequence). Trimming stripped 2 bases from V and 5 bases from J, with 12 bases between. This CDR3 spans 14 amino acids. This chain's CDR3 is CASSYPGEVTEAFF. CDR3 nucleotides: TGTGCCAGCAGTTACCCGGGGGAGGTGACTGAAGCTTTCTTT.

Concerning this clone itself: Other DNA sequences in the same sample also yield this CDR3. This chain links TRBV28 with TRBJ2-2; TRBD1 matches 8 bases. CDR3 size: 20 residues. Germline-derived CDR1 and CDR2 are MDHEN and SYDVKM. The junction had 16 bases not matched to a gene; V was cut back by 2 bases and J by 2 bases. The CDR3 protein is CASSLLGYGGSGGNTGELFF. CDR3 nucleotide sequence: TGTGCCAGCAGTTTACTTGGGTACGGCGGGTCAGGGGGCAACACCGGGGAGCTGTTTTTT.

The rearrangement uses TRBV7-9 and TRBJ2-3; TRBD2 aligns across 11 bases. This CDR3 is built from 15 residues. The germline CDR1 and CDR2 sequences are SEHNR and FQNEAQ (reference sequence). The V segment lost 5 bases and the J segment 2 bases; nucleotides outside the gene matches: 3. CDR3 DNA: TGTGCCAGCAGCGTGACTAGCGGGAACACAGATACGCAGTATTTT. Translating it yields CASSVTSGNTDTQYF.

The chain combines TRBV19 with TRBJ1-2; D remains ambiguous. Trimming took off 3 bases at V and 3 bases at J, with 14 bases between the two ends. CDR3 length equals 15 residues. CDR1 and CDR2 from the germline V gene are LNHDA and SQIVND (reference sequence). The CDR3 here is CASSMVGVQDYGYTF. The CDR3 region has the DNA TGTGCCAGTAGTATGGTGGGAGTCCAGGACTATGGCTACACCTTC.

The genes are TRBV10-1 and TRBJ2-7, with 11 bases identical to TRBD1. The CDR3 consists of 14 residues. J lost 5 bases, V lost 4 bases, and 4 bases had no gene match. Germline V gene data show CDR1 as WNHNN and CDR2 as SYGVQD (reference sequence). In nucleotides, the CDR3 is TGCGCCAGCAGTGTAGGGACAGGGGGAAACGAGCAGTACTTC. It codes for CASSVGTGGNEQYF.

The V and J genes are TRBV19 and TRBJ2-7, with 14 bases aligning to TRBD2. The CDR3 is 17 amino acids. Trimming removed 6 bases from V and 0 bases from J; junction bases left unmatched: 7. Germline CDR1 LNHDA, CDR2 SQIVND (reference sequence). CDR3 region: CASSRLAGGPSSYEQYF. The CDR3, as DNA: TGTGCCAGTAGCCGACTAGCGGGAGGGCCCTCCTCCTACGAGCAGTACTTC. Complete variable domain (other parts from reference TRBV19 and TRBJ2-7): DGGITQSPKYLFRKEGQNVTLSCEQNLNHDAMYWYRQDPGQGLRLIYYSQIVNDFQKGDIAEGYSVSREKKESFPLTVTSAQKNPTAFYLCASSRLAGGPSSYEQYFGPGTRLTVT.

Measured by frequency, this clone is medium-sized (0.01 to 0.1%). V gene TRBV2 combines with J gene TRBJ1-1; no reliable D call. The CDR3 totals 14 residues. Germline V gene lookup returns CDR1 SNHLY and CDR2 FYNNEI. Trimming cost V 1 base and J 0 bases, with 6 bases left between them. The CDR3 DNA follows: TGTGCCAGCAGTGAAGACAGTATGAACACTGAAGCTTTCTTT. This encodes CASSEDSMNTEAFF.

The chain couples TRBV5-4 to TRBJ2-3; the D gene is possibly TRBD1 (6 bases). The V end lost 5 bases, the J end lost 0 bases, and 25 bases lay between the germline ends. CDR1 and CDR2 (germline): SGHNT, YYREEE (reference sequence). This CDR3 has 19 amino acids. CDR3 DNA sequence: TGTGCCAGCAGTCCCCCTGGGACAACAATAAGCTTTAGCACAGATACGCAGTATTTT. Translation gives CASSPPGTTISFSTDTQYF. Based on the CDR3 plus reference TRBV5-4 and TRBJ2-3, the full variable domain is ETGVTQSPTHLIKTRGQQVTLRCSSQSGHNTVSWYQQALGQGPQFIFQYYREEENGRGNFPPRFSGLQFPNYSSELNVNALELDDSALYLCASSPPGTTISFSTDTQYFGPGTRLTVL.

The chain combines TRBV10-2 with TRBJ2-5; TRBD2 agrees at 8 bases. V gave up 2 bases and J gave up 5 bases; unmatched junction bases: 19. The V gene's germline CDR1 is WSHSY and CDR2 SAAADI. The CDR3 spans 19 residues. The CDR3 reads CASSEDGRAGGNGQETQYF. DNA of the CDR3: TGCGCCAGCAGTGAGGACGGGAGGGCCGGGGGAAATGGACAGGAGACCCAGTACTTC.

Regarding this clone: A junction end diverges from the germline sequence, so it may reflect a read error. The V gene is TRBV5-6, the J gene TRBJ1-1, with D maybe TRBD1 (5 bases). The CDR3 has 16 residues. The germline V gene encodes CDR1 SGHDT and CDR2 YYEEEE. This chain's CDR3 is CASSLGQVTLKTEAFF. CDR3 DNA: TGTGCCAGCAGCTTAGGACAAGTGACCTTGAAAACTGAAGCTTTCTTT.

The chain uses TRBV18 and TRBJ2-5, with D possibly TRBD1 on 5 matching bases. This CDR3 is 15 amino acids long. The V end was cut by 4 bases, the J end by 5 bases, with 17 bases between. Germline V lookup: CDR1 KGHSH, CDR2 LQKENI. The CDR3 region has the DNA TGTGCCAGCTCACGCTTCCGCCAGGGCTCGGAGACCCAGTACTTC. Protein sequence: CASSRFRQGSETQYF.

This chain joins TRBV6-5 and TRBJ2-7, with D perhaps matching TRBD1 (5 bases). From germline, CDR1 is MNHEY and CDR2 SVGAGI. V was pared by 0 bases and J by 3 bases, with 9 bases between. The CDR3 extends over 14 amino acids. The CDR3 sequence is CASSYSPGIYEQYF. The CDR3 DNA follows: TGTGCCAGCAGTTACTCTCCAGGGATCTACGAGCAGTACTTC.

V and J are TRBV7-2 and TRBJ2-3; 8 bases line up with TRBD1. The CDR3 contains 16 residues. Germline V lookup: CDR1 SGHTA, CDR2 FQGNSA. Trimming cost V 3 bases and J 1 base; bases outside gene matches: 6. CDR3 residues: CASSFWTGLRTDTQYF. CDR3 nucleotides: TGTGCCAGCAGCTTTTGGACAGGGTTACGCACAGATACGCAGTATTTT. The full variable domain, completed using reference TRBV7-2 and TRBJ2-3, is GAGVSQSPSNKVTEKGKDVELRCDPISGHTALYWYRQSLGQGLEFLIYFQGNSAPDKSGLPSDRFSAERTGGSVSTLTIQRTQQEDSAVYLCASSFWTGLRTDTQYFGPGTRLTVL.

The rearrangement links TRBV5-6 to TRBJ1-2; D is possibly TRBD1 (5 bases). V shed 3 bases and J shed 1 base, with 10 bases lying between them. Looked up from germline, CDR1 is SGHDT and CDR2 is YYEEEE. This CDR3 comprises 14 residues. The CDR3, as DNA: TGTGCCAGCAGCTCCCGACAGAGTAACTATGGCTACACCTTC. This codes for CASSSRQSNYGYTF.